One sample yielded the 18 T cell receptor beta chains listed below, sequenced in a study of technical replicates of blood from a handful of donors. Generated by immunoSEQ multiplex PCR, the TCRdb table keeps only in-frame clones and is missing some. The table has 55,000 to 65,000 clones, approximately 97% seen once. The sample taken for sequencing was T cells isolated from PBMCs. The receptors come from a human donor in good health.

This clone was recorded once. This CDR3 is also generated by other DNA sequences in the sample. The genes are TRBV5-4 and TRBJ1-2, with D maybe TRBD1 (5 bases). The V and J ends lost 0 bases and 2 bases respectively, with 5 bases between them. Germline assignment: CDR1 SGHNT and CDR2 YYREEE (reference sequence). CDR3 length: 13 amino acids. This CDR3 reads CASSLGQNYGYTF. In DNA form, the CDR3 reads TGTGCCAGCAGCTTGGGACAGAACTATGGCTACACCTTC. Full variable domain (remainder filled in from reference TRBV5-4 and TRBJ1-2): ETGVTQSPTHLIKTRGQQVTLRCSSQSGHNTVSWYQQALGQGPQFIFQYYREEENGRGNFPPRFSGLQFPNYSSELNVNALELDDSALYLCASSLGQNYGYTFGSGTRLTVV.

This clone was counted once. This sequence joins TRBV6-6 and TRBJ1-1; D unclear. Deletions cut 8 bases from V and 1 base from J, with 8 bases between. There are 12 residues in the CDR3. Germline assignment: CDR1 MNHNY and CDR2 SVGAGI (reference sequence). This chain's CDR3 is CASGRQNTEAFF. CDR3 DNA sequence: TGTGCCAGCGGGCGCCAGAACACTGAAGCTTTCTTT.

The V call is TRBV18, the J call TRBJ1-1; D uncertain. V was pared by 0 bases and J by 10 bases, with 15 bases between. This CDR3 comprises 14 residues. Per the germline V gene, CDR1 is KGHSH and CDR2 is LQKENI. CDR3 protein: CASSPPGKTIAAFF. In DNA form, the CDR3 reads TGTGCCAGCTCACCACCGGGTAAGACCATAGCAGCTTTCTTT.

The J gene is TRBJ1-2, the V gene TRBV29-1, with TRBD1 identical over 10 bases. The length of the CDR3 is 14 residues. After removal of 6 bases from V and 2 bases from J, the junction contained 6 bases not matched to a gene. CDR1 and CDR2 from the germline V gene are SQVTM and ANQGSEA. The CDR3 DNA reads as TGCAGCGTAGCCCCGGGACAGGGGAACTATGGCTACACCTTC. It yields the protein CSVAPGQGNYGYTF.

In this sample, this clone turned up once. The chain couples TRBV19 to TRBJ2-7; D not certain. V gave up 1 base and J gave up 3 bases, with 10 bases separating them. Germline V CDR1 and CDR2: LNHDA, SQIVND (reference sequence). This CDR3 comprises 14 residues. The CDR3, as DNA: TGTGCCAGTAGTATAGGCAGAGGCATCTACGAGCAGTACTTC. Its protein is CASSIGRGIYEQYF.

V is TRBV27 and J is TRBJ1-5; 12 nucleotides match TRBD1. Germline V CDR1 and CDR2: MNHEY, SMNVEV (reference sequence). The CDR3 loop spans 17 amino acids. The V gene end was trimmed by 7 bases and the J gene end by 2 bases; junction bases not matched to a gene: 9. The CDR3 DNA reads TGTGCCAGCAAGGGACAGGGGGCGAAGTGGGGCAATCAGCCCCAGCATTTT. Its translation: CASKGQGAKWGNQPQHF.

The chain employs TRBV6-1 and TRBJ1-2, with 7 bases identical to TRBD1. Trimming cost V 6 bases and J 5 bases; bases outside gene matches: 9. The CDR3 spans 14 residues. From germline, CDR1 is MNHNS and CDR2 SASEGT. The CDR3 here is CASRYRGLKYGYTF. The CDR3 nucleotides read TGTGCCAGCAGATACAGGGGCCTGAAGTATGGCTACACCTTC.

The gene calls are TRBV12-5 and TRBJ1-6, with 10 bases matching TRBD1. The germline V gene encodes CDR1 LGHNT and CDR2 FRNRAP. The CDR3 spans 15 residues. Trimming removed 2 bases from V and 8 bases from J; junction bases left unmatched: 3. CDR3 amino acids: CASGLPGTGDSPLHF. The DNA for the CDR3 is TGTGCTAGTGGTTTGCCTGGGACAGGGGATTCACCCCTCCACTTT.

This chain joins TRBV9 and TRBJ1-1; no definite D call. Germline V lookup: CDR1 SGDLS, CDR2 YYNGEE. Between the trimmed V and J ends, which lost 0 bases and 1 base, there was a span of 4 bases. The CDR3 runs 13 residues. The CDR3 loop is CASSVGANTEAFF. The CDR3 nucleotides read TGTGCCAGCAGCGTAGGGGCGAACACTGAAGCTTTCTTT. Supplemented by reference TRBV9 and TRBJ1-1, the full variable domain reads DSGVTQTPKHLITATGQRVTLRCSPRSGDLSVYWYQQSLDQGLQFLIQYYNGEERAKGNILERFSAQQFPDLHSELNLSSLELGDSALYFCASSVGANTEAFFGQGTRLTVV.

This clone was seen once. The chain carries TRBV5-1 and TRBJ2-7; 12 nucleotides align to TRBD1. The CDR3 sequence is 13 residues long. Trimming removed 6 bases from V and 7 bases from J; junction bases left unmatched: 5. Germline V gene sequence: CDR1 SGHRS, CDR2 YFSETQ. The chain's CDR3 is CASTGQGAGEQYF. The CDR3 DNA is TGCGCCAGCACGGGACAGGGGGCGGGAGAGCAGTACTTC.

About this clone itself: The junction departs from the called germline gene at one end, perhaps through a read error. The genes are TRBV15 and TRBJ2-3; 10 bases align to TRBD1. CDR3 size: 13 residues. Looked up from germline, CDR1 is LNHNV and CDR2 is YYDKDF (reference sequence). The CDR3 sequence: CATSRSPTGGPSF. The DNA of the CDR3 is TGTGCCACCAGCAGATCCCCGACAGGGGGCCCTTCCTTT. The full variable domain, in which reference TRBV15 and TRBJ2-3 provide the parts outside the CDR3, is DAMVIQNPRYQVTQFGKPVTLSCSQTLNHNVMYWYQQKSSQAPKLLFHYYDKDFNNEADTPDNFQSRRPNTSFCFLDIRSPGLGDTAMYLCATSRSPTGGPSFGPGTRLTVL.

V and J are TRBV19 and TRBJ2-7; D call uncertain. From germline, CDR1 is LNHDA and CDR2 SQIVND (reference sequence). The CDR3 has 14 residues. The germline V and J ends were trimmed by 3 bases and 4 bases, with 13 bases remaining between them. The CDR3 DNA reads as TGTGCCAGTAGTATCAACCGTCCGACATACGAGCAGTACTTC. Its protein product is CASSINRPTYEQYF.

The V call is TRBV7-8, the J call TRBJ2-5; TRBD2 aligns across 8 bases. The CDR3 covers 16 residues. The V gene's germline CDR1 is SGHVS and CDR2 FQNEAQ. After removal of 2 bases from V and 1 base from J, the junction contained 6 bases not matched to a gene. The CDR3 protein is CASSLKAGGGQETQYF. CDR3 DNA sequence: TGTGCCAGCAGCTTAAAGGCGGGAGGCGGCCAAGAGACCCAGTACTTC.

The rearrangement uses TRBV4-1 and TRBJ2-2, with 8 nucleotides matching TRBD1. There are 16 residues in the CDR3. J lost 4 bases, V lost 1 base, and 5 bases had no gene match. In germline, CDR1 is MGHRA, CDR2 YSYEKL. The CDR3 is CASSQVQGAVTGELFF. The CDR3 DNA sequence: TGCGCCAGCAGCCAAGTGCAGGGGGCCGTCACCGGGGAGCTGTTTTTT.

V is TRBV30 and J is TRBJ2-2; perhaps TRBD1 as D (6 bases). Germline lookup yields CDR1 GTSNPN and CDR2 SVGIG (reference sequence). The CDR3 spans 14 residues. V was cut by 5 bases and J by 4 bases, with 14 bases left in between. The CDR3 nucleotides read TGTGCCTGGGATGAGGACAGCTCCACCGGGGAGCTGTTTTTT. It specifies CAWDEDSSTGELFF.

This chain links TRBV2 with TRBJ1-3; 7 bases are a match to TRBD1. The length of the CDR3 is 13 residues. V lost 5 bases to trimming and J lost 6 bases; unmatched junction nucleotides: 4. Germline V gene lookup returns CDR1 SNHLY and CDR2 FYNNEI. The CDR3 protein is CASSRGQLNTIYF. The CDR3 bases are TGTGCCAGCAGTCGGGGACAGTTAAACACCATATATTTT.

This chain connects TRBV10-3 to TRBJ2-7; D gene uncertain. The ends were cut back, 0 bases at V and 3 bases at J, with 9 bases in the middle. The CDR3 has 14 amino acids. Per germline, CDR1 ENHRY and CDR2 SYGVKD. This CDR3 reads CAISESPTRYEQYF. Written as DNA, the CDR3 is TGTGCCATCAGTGAGTCCCCTACCCGCTACGAGCAGTACTTC.

V gene TRBV10-3 combines with J gene TRBJ1-1, with D tentatively TRBD1 (5 bases). The V end was cut by 6 bases, the J end by 4 bases, with 21 bases between. The CDR3 length is 16 residues. Germline-derived CDR1 and CDR2 are ENHRY and SYGVKD. DNA of the CDR3: TGTGCCATCAGGGAATCGTGGGCCAGGGAGGCCACTGAAGCTTTCTTT. Its protein is CAIRESWAREATEAFF.